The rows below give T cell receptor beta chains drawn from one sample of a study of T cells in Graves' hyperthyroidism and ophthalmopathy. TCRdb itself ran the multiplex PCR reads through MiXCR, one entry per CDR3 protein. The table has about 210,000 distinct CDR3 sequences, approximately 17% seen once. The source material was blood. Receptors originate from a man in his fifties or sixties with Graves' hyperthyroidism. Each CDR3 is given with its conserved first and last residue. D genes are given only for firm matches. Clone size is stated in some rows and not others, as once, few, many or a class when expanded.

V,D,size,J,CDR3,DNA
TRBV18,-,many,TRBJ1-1,CASSPTFDGDTEAFF,TGTGCCAGCTCACCCACATTTGACGGCGACACTGAAGCTTTCTTT
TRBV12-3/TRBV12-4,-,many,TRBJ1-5,CASTLGNQPQHF,TGTGCCAGCACCCTCGGGAATCAGCCCCAGCATTTT
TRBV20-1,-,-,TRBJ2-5,CSATGHTKGETQYF,TGCAGTGCAACGGGACATACAAAAGGAGAGACCCAGTACTTC
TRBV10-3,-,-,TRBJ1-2,CAISELGGDYGYTF,TGTGCCATCAGTGAGTTGGGAGGGGACTATGGCTACACCTTC
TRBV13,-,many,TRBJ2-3,CASSSYRARRESTDTQYF,TGTGCCAGCAGCTCATACCGGGCTCGGCGTGAGAGCACAGATACGCAGTATTTT
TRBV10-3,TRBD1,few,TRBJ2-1,CAIGLRTGEAGLRQFF,TGTGCCATCGGTCTGCGGACAGGCGAGGCAGGGCTGCGACAGTTCTTC
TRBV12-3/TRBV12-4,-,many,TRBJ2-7,CASSLDSSSYEQYF,TGTGCCAGCAGTCTGGACAGCAGCTCCTACGAGCAGTACTTC
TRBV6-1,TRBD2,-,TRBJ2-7,CASTPESGLAGGTSYEQYF,TGTGCCAGCACCCCAGAATCAGGACTAGCGGGAGGGACCTCCTACGAGCAGTACTTC
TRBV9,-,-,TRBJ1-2,CASSRGWGGGYTF,TGTGCCAGCAGCCGAGGATGGGGAGGCGGCTACACCTTC
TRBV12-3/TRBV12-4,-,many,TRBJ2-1,CASSPGTWIYNEQFF,TGTGCCAGCAGCCCGGGGACTTGGATTTACAATGAGCAGTTCTTC
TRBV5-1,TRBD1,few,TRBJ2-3,CASSLENRGNTQYF,TGCGCCAGCAGCTTGGAGAACAGGGGTAATACGCAGTATTTT
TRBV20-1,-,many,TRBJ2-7,CSASPPGSYEQYF,TGCAGTGCTAGTCCTCCAGGGTCCTACGAGCAGTACTTC
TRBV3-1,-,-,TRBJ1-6,CASSQVGERINSPLHF,TGTGCCAGCAGCCAAGTGGGGGAACGGATCAATTCACCCCTCCACTTT
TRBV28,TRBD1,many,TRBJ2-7,CASSLDREGHEQYF,TGTGCCAGCAGTTTAGACAGGGAAGGCCACGAGCAGTACTTC
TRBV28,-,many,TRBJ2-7,CASAFNPRTGSYEQYF,TGTGCCAGCGCATTTAACCCCCGGACGGGCTCCTACGAGCAGTACTTC
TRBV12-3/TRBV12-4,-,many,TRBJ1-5,CASSNRASNQPQHF,TGTGCCAGCAGTAACAGGGCTAGCAATCAGCCCCAGCATTTT
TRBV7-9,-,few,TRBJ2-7,CASSLASGFHEQYF,TGTGCCAGCAGCTTAGCCAGCGGGTTCCACGAGCAGTACTTC
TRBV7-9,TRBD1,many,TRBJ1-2,CASSRDRGNGYTF,TGTGCCAGCAGCCGGGACAGGGGCAATGGCTACACCTTC
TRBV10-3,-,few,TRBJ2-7,CAINRDVTYEQYF,TGTGCCATCAATAGGGACGTGACCTACGAGCAGTACTTC
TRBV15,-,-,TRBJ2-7,CATSREGESYEQYF,TGTGCCACCAGCAGAGAGGGTGAGAGCTACGAGCAGTACTTC
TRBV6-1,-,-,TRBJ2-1,CASLYGPSEQFF,TGTGCCAGCTTATATGGTCCCAGTGAGCAGTTCTTC
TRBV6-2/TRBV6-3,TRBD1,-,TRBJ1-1,CASSYSDRGDTEAFF,TGTGCCAGCAGTTACTCCGACAGGGGGGACACTGAAGCTTTCTTT
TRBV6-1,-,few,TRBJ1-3,CASSLGHQPGNTIYF,TGTGCCAGCAGTCTCGGCCACCAACCTGGAAACACCATATATTTT
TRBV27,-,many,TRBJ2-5,CASSSSGNQETQYF,TGTGCCAGCAGTTCATCCGGGAACCAAGAGACCCAGTACTTC
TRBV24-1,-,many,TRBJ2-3,CATSDSDTQYF,TGTGCCACCAGTGATTCAGATACGCAGTATTTT
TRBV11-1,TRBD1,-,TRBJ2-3,CASSQRDRGLDTDTQYF,TGTGCCAGCAGCCAAAGGGACAGGGGGCTTGACACAGATACGCAGTATTTT
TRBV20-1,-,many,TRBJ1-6,CSASSGNNSPLHF,TGCAGTGCTAGTTCCGGGAACAATTCACCCCTCCACTTT
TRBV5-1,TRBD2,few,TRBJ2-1,CASSASGMYNEQFF,TGCGCCAGCAGTGCCAGCGGGATGTACAATGAGCAGTTCTTC
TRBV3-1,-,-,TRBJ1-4,CASSQDFEKLFF,TGTGCCAGCAGCCAAGACTTTGAAAAACTGTTTTTT
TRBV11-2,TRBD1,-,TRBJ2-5,CASSATGDVETQYF,TGTGCCAGCAGCGCTACAGGGGATGTTGAGACCCAGTACTTC
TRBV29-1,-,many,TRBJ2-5,CSEQRTGKETQYF,TGCAGCGAACAACGGACTGGTAAAGAGACCCAGTACTTC
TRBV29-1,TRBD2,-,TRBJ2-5,CSVDYGGGETQYF,TGCAGCGTTGATTACGGGGGGGGGGAGACCCAGTACTTC
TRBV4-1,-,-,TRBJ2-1,CASSQVPNEQFF,TGCGCCAGCAGCCAAGTGCCTAATGAGCAGTTCTTC
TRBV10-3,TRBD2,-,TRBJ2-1,CAISTSGAYNEQFF,TGTGCCATCAGTACTAGCGGGGCCTACAATGAGCAGTTCTTC
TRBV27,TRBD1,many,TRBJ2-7,CASSSSGTGSSYEQYF,TGTGCCAGCAGTTCCTCCGGGACAGGGAGCTCCTACGAGCAGTACTTC
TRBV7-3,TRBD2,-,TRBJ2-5,CASSPWGREVRGETQYF,TGTGCCAGCAGCCCGTGGGGGCGGGAGGTGAGAGGAGAGACCCAGTACTTC
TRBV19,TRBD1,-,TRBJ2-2,CASSIQQGALGELFF,TGTGCCAGTAGTATTCAACAGGGGGCCCTCGGGGAGCTGTTTTTT
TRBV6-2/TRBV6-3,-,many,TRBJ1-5,CATQGYSNQPQHF,TGTGCCACCCAGGGATATAGCAATCAGCCCCAGCATTTT
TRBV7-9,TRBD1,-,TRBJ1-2,CANSLAGTVYNYGYTF,TGTGCCAACAGCTTAGCGGGGACAGTCTATAACTATGGCTACACCTTC
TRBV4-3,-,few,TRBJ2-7,CASSQAHWGVEQYF,TGCGCCAGCAGCCAAGCCCACTGGGGGGTCGAGCAGTACTTC
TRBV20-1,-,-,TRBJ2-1,CSASSTAYNEQFF,TGCAGTGCTAGTTCCACTGCCTACAATGAGCAGTTCTTC
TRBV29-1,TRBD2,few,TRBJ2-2,CSVVAGGVGTGELFF,TGCAGCGTTGTAGCGGGAGGTGTAGGCACCGGGGAGCTGTTTTTT
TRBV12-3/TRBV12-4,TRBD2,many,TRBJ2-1,CASAPGGPGGEQFF,TGTGCCAGTGCCCCAGGAGGGCCGGGGGGTGAGCAGTTCTTC
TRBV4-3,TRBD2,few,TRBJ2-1,CASSQDTASGGHNEQFF,TGCGCCAGCAGCCAAGATACGGCTAGCGGGGGTCACAATGAGCAGTTCTTC
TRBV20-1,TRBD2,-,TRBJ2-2,CSARPGLGKGELFF,TGCAGTGCTAGACCCGGACTAGGGAAAGGGGAGCTGTTTTTT